This passage covers 5 T cell receptor beta chains from one sample sequenced in a study of T-cell memory formation after mild COVID-19. MiXCR, run by TCRdb on the 5' RACE reads, gives a single entry per CDR3 protein. This repertoire shows tens of thousands of distinct CDR3 sequences, 15% to 20% found once; its top ten account for approximately 1.5%. The sequencing sample was made of PBMCs or a T cell subset sorted from them (not recorded which). These receptors all stem from an adult who had mild COVID-19 (a few samples of this study predate the infection). Cell type and time point are not known.

The chain uses TRBV20-1 and TRBJ2-7; the D is unclear. The CDR3 is 10 residues long. V was shortened by 7 bases and J by 6 bases, with 10 bases between the two germline ends. Germline V CDR1 and CDR2: DFQATT, SNEGSKA (reference sequence). CDR3 residues: CSVDRGEQYV. For the CDR3, the DNA is TGCAGTGTCGACCGCGGCGAGCAGTACGTC.

In its sample, this clonotype was seen a few times. The chain combines TRBV5-1 with TRBJ1-3; TRBD1 matches 9 bases. The ends lost 3 bases at V and 2 bases at J; junction bases unmatched: 6. Looked up from germline, CDR1 is SGHRS and CDR2 is YFSETQ. This CDR3 is built from 16 residues. The CDR3 region is CASSSSGQGTGNTIYF. CDR3 DNA: TGCGCCAGCAGCTCGTCCGGACAGGGGACTGGAAACACCATATATTTT. The whole variable domain, remainder taken from reference TRBV5-1 and TRBJ1-3, is KAGVTQTPRYLIKTRGQQVTLSCSPISGHRSVSWYQQTPGQGLQFLFEYFSETQRNKGNFPGRFSGRQFSNSRSEMNVSTLELGDSALYLCASSSSGQGTGNTIYFGEGSWLTVV.

In this sample, this clonotype turned up many times. The V call is TRBV6-5, the J call TRBJ2-7, with D unresolved. Looked up from germline, CDR1 is MNHEY and CDR2 is SVGAGI. Between the trimmed V and J ends, which lost 6 bases and 2 bases, there was a span of 20 bases. The CDR3 length is 16 residues. CDR3 coding DNA: TGTGCCAGCAGCCCACCTGCTTCAGGAGCAACCTACGAGCAGTACTTC. Translating it yields CASSPPASGATYEQYF.

This clonotype was counted ten times or more. The chain links TRBV6-6 to TRBJ2-7; 8 positions agree with TRBD1. This CDR3 has 17 amino acids. The V gene end was trimmed by 0 bases and the J gene end by 3 bases; junction bases not matched to a gene: 10. CDR1 and CDR2 from the germline V gene are MNHNY and SVGAGI (reference sequence). The DNA of the CDR3 is TGTGCCAGCAGTTACTCGAAGTCTTGGACAGGGAACTACGAGCAGTACTTC. Its translation: CASSYSKSWTGNYEQYF.

In regard to this clonotype: This may arise from a read error, as a much more abundant clone is one base away. This chain's CDR3 is CASRIAGPNNEQFF. The CDR3 DNA sequence: TGTGCCAGCAGAATCGCGGGGCCCAACAATGAGCAGTTCTTC. The chain has TRBV6-5 and TRBJ2-1, with D possibly TRBD2 on 6 matching bases. Germline CDR1 is MNHEY and CDR2 is SVGAGI. CDR3 length: 14 amino acids. The ends were cut back, 6 bases at V and 5 bases at J, with 14 bases in the middle.